This entry is about one T cell receptor beta chain. Its antigen remains unknown. The data belong to a study of blood T cells in healthy people across ages. Study-wide findings and caveats: In the absence of known donor CMV status, changes in expanded clonotypes were possibly confounded.

Alongside a J-beta primer mix, a sample-barcoded 5' primer served in a second PCR lasting roughly 6 to 12 cycles. Every cDNA was tagged by a template-switch adaptor with 12 random nucleotides. Individual samples furnished no less than 2.5 million CDR3-containing paired-end reads apiece. Using its own MiXCR run on the 5' RACE reads, TCRdb lists one record per CDR3 protein. Found here are hundreds of thousands of distinct CDR3 sequences, approximately 60% of them singletons; the top ten hold around a quarter. The authors extracted at least 5.5 micrograms of total RNA per sample. V was shortened by 6 bases and J by 5 bases, with 16 bases between the two germline ends. CDR3 size: 14 residues. The germline V gene has CDR1 MNHNS and CDR2 SASEGT.

This sequence joins TRBV6-1 and TRBJ1-2, with D perhaps matching TRBD1 (6 bases). The clonotype comes from a man aged 35-49 years in good health. Sequencing was performed on blood. This CDR3 is CASSRSSGAYGYTF. In DNA, the CDR3 is TGTGCCAGCAGCCGGTCATCAGGGGCTTATGGCTACACCTTC.